This entry concerns a single T cell receptor beta chain. Its antigen is currently not known. No per-base quality is available; no much larger clone lies one base away. The germline V gene provides CDR1 SGHTA and CDR2 FQGTGA. The CDR3 holds 16 amino acids from the cysteine to the phenylalanine. The kept DNA is CDR3 alone, 48 bases in frame from the first base. The junction carries 19 bases between V and J, which are trimmed by 5 bases and 5 bases respectively. Ficoll-Paque density gradient centrifugation was used to isolate PBMCs. The sample belongs to a study of T-cell memory formation after mild COVID-19 (dated by TCRdb to about 2021). Study-level background: TCR sequence clusters from the two donors were found to be largely donor specific. In a couple of donors, T-cell clones that expanded and contracted after mild COVID-19 were tracked by sequencing TCRalpha and TCRbeta repertoires over time. Two young, previously healthy adult volunteers, one female and one male, were included in the cohort.

The sample was run on an Illumina NovaSeq 6000. cDNA libraries for TCRalpha and TCRbeta were prepared by 5'RACE using constant-segment primers, with sample barcodes and unique molecular identifiers added. RNA was extracted from every sample with Trizol reagent. Amplification of the libraries took two PCR steps, and the second step added a second sample barcode plus Illumina TruSeq adapters. Libraries were sequenced on an Illumina NovaSeq with 2 x 150 bp paired-end reads. From the authors' description of their analysis: The reads were demultiplexed and collapsed into UMI-guided consensus sequences using migec v1.2.7. Using mixcr v2.1.11, UMI consensuses were aligned to TRA and TRB V and J templates and then assembled into clonotypes. Clonotypes were classified as expanded or contracted when called significant by both edgeR and NoisET, with noise models trained on biological replicates. For edgeR calls, the thresholds were a false discovery rate-adjusted p below 0.01 and a log2 fold-change of 1. As an exploratory analysis of dynamics, PCA with hierarchical clustering was applied to max-normalized trajectories of the 1000 most abundant clonotypes. The CD4 or CD8 phenotype of responding clones was assigned using the separately sequenced CD4+ and CD8+ repertoires. The public reads were quality trimmed at Q25 with fastp and then assembled into clones with MiXCR by TCRdb, keeping productive beta chains. Rows are unified per CDR3 protein, each entry keeping the most common DNA and genes. TCRdb, not the authors, supplied the V and J calls. In all, the sample holds around 130,000 distinct CDR3 sequences, and approximately 17% of those were seen once. Jointly, the top ten make up over 4% of the sample.

What the authors observed across the whole study: SARS-CoV-2 specificity was not confirmed for the second-wave clones peaking on day 37. Contracting CD4+ clones were located mainly in the CM and EM memory subsets, whereas CD8+ clones were found to be enriched in EMRA. Some responding clones were found in pre-infection memory, which suggests that pre-existing cross-reactive memory T cells took part in the SARS-CoV-2 response. The study included only two mild cases, and larger cohorts that include severe cases with pre-infection samples were judged to be necessary. Clones contracting from day 15 to 85 had balanced CD4/CD8 phenotypes, while a second wave expanding from day 15 to 37 was biased towards CD4+.

Sequencing input: PBMCs or a T cell subset sorted from them (not recorded which). This sequence was found in a man in his late teens or twenties who had mild COVID-19 (a few samples of this study predate the infection). The sample titles of this study are shuffled in the database, so cell type and time point are left out; the donor was told from shared clones. In this chain, TRBV7-3 is recombined with TRBJ2-1; the D gene cannot be resolved reliably. The CDR3 region: CASSLQTGVQNNEQFF. The DNA sequence follows: TGTGCCAGCAGCCTCCAGACTGGAGTACAGAACAATGAGCAGTTCTTC. With all but the CDR3 taken from the reference TRBV7-3 and TRBJ2-1 genes, the full variable domain is: GAGVSQTPSNKVTEKGKYVELRCDPISGHTALYWYRQSLGQGPEFLIYFQGTGAADDSGLPNDRFFAVRPEGSVSTLKIQRTERGDSAVYLCASSLQTGVQNNEQFFGPGTRLTVL.